The next 29 T cell receptor beta chains were all read from a single sample in a study of T cell repertoires in cytomegalovirus infection. TCRdb re-derived calls from the reads in MiXCR, one entry per CDR3 protein. The sample holds 450,000 to 550,000 distinct CDR3 sequences, under 55% seen once. No antigen is known for these receptors. Material: cultured PBMCs, obtained from culture after CMV antigen stimulation. The receptor source for this set is a human donor in good health (CMV status not recorded). Some clones in this sample may be carry-over from other donors' samples.

This clonotype has only a few counts. The chain has TRBV5-5 and TRBJ1-5; 9 nucleotides agree with TRBD1. The J segment lost 5 bases and the V segment lost 0 bases, leaving 6 bases of the junction unmatched. The CDR3 extends over 16 amino acids. CDR1 and CDR2 from the germline V gene are SGHKS and YYEKEE (reference sequence). CDR3: CASSLDRGLAYQPQHF. As DNA, the CDR3 is TGTGCCAGCAGCTTGGACAGGGGGCTGGCATATCAGCCCCAGCATTTT. The variable domain in full, with the rest retrieved from reference TRBV5-5 and TRBJ1-5, is DAGVTQSPTHLIKTRGQQVTLRCSPISGHKSVSWYQQVLGQGPQFIFQYYEKEERGRGNFPDRFSARQFPNYSSELNVNALLLGDSALYLCASSLDRGLAYQPQHFGDGTRLSIL.

This clonotype occurred a few times. V and J are TRBV2 and TRBJ1-2; possible D gene TRBD1, 5 bases. The germline V and J ends were trimmed by 5 bases and 3 bases, with 16 bases remaining between them. Germline V lookup: CDR1 SNHLY, CDR2 FYNNEI. This CDR3 is built from 15 residues. The CDR3 DNA follows: TGTGCCAGCAGTACCTCGGGGACCGGCCACTATGGCTACACCTTC. Translation gives CASSTSGTGHYGYTF.

There are a few counts of this clonotype. V is TRBV7-9 and J is TRBJ1-1; 9 nucleotides line up with TRBD1. V trimming: 6 bases; J trimming: 3 bases; junction bases outside the gene matches: 5. This CDR3 has 14 amino acids. Germline V gene lookup returns CDR1 SEHNR and CDR2 FQNEAQ (reference sequence). CDR3 amino acids: CASRQGQGDTEAFF. In DNA, the CDR3 is TGTGCCAGCAGACAGGGACAGGGAGACACTGAAGCTTTCTTT.

The chain is built from TRBV7-6 and TRBJ2-7; 7 nucleotides match TRBD2. V lost 0 bases to trimming and J lost 3 bases; unmatched junction nucleotides: 5. The CDR3 runs 15 residues. The germline V gene has CDR1 SGHVS and CDR2 FNYEAQ. As DNA, the CDR3 is TGTGCCAGCAGCTTAGCGGCGGGGGTCGGCTACGAGCAGTACTTC. Residues: CASSLAAGVGYEQYF.

The chain couples TRBV7-8 to TRBJ2-7; the D gene is possibly TRBD2 (6 bases). Germline V gives CDR1 SGHVS, CDR2 FQNEAQ. This CDR3 is built from 13 residues. V was shortened by 5 bases and J by 4 bases, with 12 bases between the two germline ends. In nucleotides, the CDR3 is TGTGCCAGCAGCACCAACGGGGGTTACGAGCAGTACTTC. Its protein product is CASSTNGGYEQYF. The full variable domain, rest sourced from reference TRBV7-8 and TRBJ2-7, is GAGVSQSPRYKVAKRGQDVALRCDPISGHVSLFWYQQALGQGPEFLTYFQNEAQLDKSGLPSDRFFAERPEGSVSTLKIQRTQQEDSAVYLCASSTNGGYEQYFGPGTRLTVT.

The V gene is TRBV6-1, the J gene TRBJ2-1, with TRBD1 identical over 7 bases. The V gene end was trimmed by 0 bases and the J gene end by 0 bases; junction bases not matched to a gene: 14. This CDR3 is built from 20 residues. The germline V gene has CDR1 MNHNS and CDR2 SASEGT. The CDR3 loop is CASSEARLSRWTGSYNEQFF. CDR3 DNA: TGTGCCAGCAGTGAAGCCCGCTTAAGTAGGTGGACAGGCTCCTACAATGAGCAGTTCTTC.

The rearrangement joins TRBV12-3 or TRBV12-4 to TRBJ2-1, with TRBD2 matching over 9 bases. With V trimmed by 9 bases and J by 4 bases, 19 bases remained unmatched. The CDR3 consists of 18 residues. The CDR3 spells CASKKFASGMGPYNEQFF. CDR3 sequence (DNA): TGTGCCAGTAAAAAATTCGCTAGCGGGATGGGACCTTACAATGAGCAGTTCTTC.

The CDR3 DNA sequence: TGTGCCAGTAGTCTAGTCCGGGACAGAAGGGTTTTCTTT. Translation: CASSLVRDRRVFF. The chain combines TRBV19 with TRBJ1-1, with TRBD1 matching 7 bases. Germline assignment: CDR1 LNHDA and CDR2 SQIVND (reference sequence). The CDR3 sequence is 13 residues long. Germline trimming cut 5 bases from V and 13 bases from J; bases unmatched to any gene: 13. The variable domain in full, with the rest retrieved from reference TRBV19 and TRBJ1-1, is DGGITQSPKYLFRKEGQNVTLSCEQNLNHDAMYWYRQDPGQGLRLIYYSQIVNDFQKGDIAEGYSVSREKKESFPLTVTSAQKNPTAFYLCASSLVRDRRVFFGQGTRLTVV.

This clonotype showed up just a few times. This chain uses TRBV12-3 or TRBV12-4 with TRBJ2-3, with D possibly being TRBD2 (5 bases). This CDR3 contains 16 residues. Trimming removed 5 bases from V and 3 bases from J, with 18 bases in between. For the CDR3, the DNA is TGTGCCAGCAGTCACGGCCCCCCTTCGGGAACAGATACGCAGTATTTT. Its translation is CASSHGPPSGTDTQYF.

This clonotype was seen a handful of times. V gene TRBV7-2 combines with J gene TRBJ2-3; 9 bases are shared with TRBD2. The germline V gene has CDR1 SGHTA and CDR2 FQGNSA. The CDR3 runs 18 residues. V shed 1 base and J 1 base; nucleotides not matched to a gene: 9. The CDR3 coding sequence is TGTGCCAGCAGCTTAGAGGCTGGGGCGGGGGGGGGCACAGATACGCAGTATTTT. Amino acid sequence: CASSLEAGAGGGTDTQYF.

This clonotype was found many times. The chain employs TRBV7-2 and TRBJ2-5; 10 bases match TRBD2. Germline assignment: CDR1 SGHTA and CDR2 FQGNSA. The CDR3 has 15 amino acids. J lost 5 bases, V lost 2 bases, and 5 bases had no gene match. The CDR3 sequence: CASSLYLAGVETQYF. The CDR3 DNA reads as TGTGCCAGCAGCTTATATCTAGCGGGAGTTGAGACCCAGTACTTC.

This clonotype came up a few times. The chain joins TRBV11-2 to TRBJ1-6; no reliable D call. Germline CDR1 and CDR2: SGHAT and FQNNGV. Trimming pared 3 bases from V and 5 bases from J, leaving 8 bases between. The CDR3 spans 14 residues. The CDR3 coding sequence is TGTGCCAGCAGCTTCGGGTATAATAATTCACCCCTCCACTTT. Amino acids: CASSFGYNNSPLHF.

J is TRBJ2-7 and V is TRBV15; TRBD1 might be the D (6 bases). The CDR3 consists of 15 residues. V gave up 4 bases and J gave up 6 bases, with 19 bases separating them. Germline V gene sequence: CDR1 LNHNV, CDR2 YYDKDF (reference sequence). CDR3 in amino acids: CATSTPGQGRGEQYF. Here the CDR3 DNA reads TGTGCCACCAGCACCCCGGGGCAGGGGAGAGGCGAGCAGTACTTC.

CDR3 amino acids: CASSLAWPLGGSSYNEQFF. The CDR3 coding sequence is TGTGCCAGCAGCTTAGCTTGGCCGCTCGGCGGTAGCTCCTACAATGAGCAGTTCTTC. The chain joins TRBV11-2 to TRBJ2-1, with unresolved D. CDR3 length: 19 amino acids. Germline CDR1 SGHAT, CDR2 FQNNGV. V was trimmed by 1 base and J by 0 bases, leaving 19 bases between them.

This chain connects TRBV7-6 to TRBJ2-1, with TRBD2 matching over 8 bases. CDR3 length: 15 amino acids. Germline loops: CDR1 SGHVS, CDR2 FNYEAQ. J was trimmed by 8 bases and V by 2 bases; bases with no gene match: 8. The CDR3 here is CASSLPGTRVYEQFF. The CDR3 DNA reads as TGTGCCAGCAGCTTACCCGGGACTAGGGTCTATGAGCAGTTCTTC. Full variable domain (rest looked up from reference TRBV7-6 and TRBJ2-1): GAGVSQSPRYKVTKRGQDVALRCDPISGHVSLYWYRQALGQGPEFLTYFNYEAQQDKSGLPNDRFSAERPEGSISTLTIQRTEQRDSAMYRCASSLPGTRVYEQFFGPGTRLTVL.

The chain recombines TRBV11-1 with TRBJ1-5, with D uncertain. The V gene lost 0 bases and the J gene lost 4 bases, with 4 bases spanning the gap. Germline-derived CDR1 and CDR2 are SGHAT and FQDESV (reference sequence). This CDR3 region has 13 residues. The CDR3 region has the DNA TGTGCCAGCAGCTTAGCGGAAAATCAGCCCCAGCATTTT. This translates into CASSLAENQPQHF.

The J gene is TRBJ2-3, the V gene TRBV30; TRBD1 might be the D (5 bases). The CDR3 sequence is 14 residues long. Germline CDR1 is GTSNPN and CDR2 is SVGIG (reference sequence). V was trimmed by 0 bases and J by 3 bases, leaving 10 bases between them. CDR3 in DNA: TGTGCCTGGAGTGTAGGGGTTTCGACAGATACGCAGTATTTT. Its translation: CAWSVGVSTDTQYF.

This clonotype was seen more than once but under ten times. The DNA for the CDR3 is TGTGCCAGCAGCTTAGGAAACCACTACGAGCAGTACTTC. It yields the protein CASSLGNHYEQYF. V gene TRBV7-2 combines with J gene TRBJ2-7; no reliable D call. From germline, CDR1 is SGHTA and CDR2 FQGNSA. This CDR3 region has 13 residues. V was clipped by 1 base and J by 3 bases, with 7 bases between them.

The chain recombines TRBV7-6 with TRBJ2-7; no definite D call. Germline values: CDR1 SGHVS, CDR2 FNYEAQ. This CDR3 has 13 residues. Trimming took 2 bases from V and 3 from J, leaving 8 bases between them. The CDR3 spells CASSLNENYEQYF. CDR3 DNA sequence: TGTGCCAGCAGCTTAAATGAGAACTACGAGCAGTACTTC.

This clonotype was counted once. V usage is TRBV14 and J usage is TRBJ2-1, with 8 bases lining up with TRBD1. CDR1 SGHDN and CDR2 FVKESK come from the germline V gene. Germline trimming cut 4 bases from V and 4 bases from J; bases unmatched to any gene: 6. This CDR3 is built from 15 residues. The CDR3 loop is CASSRRTGPYNEQFF. DNA of the CDR3: TGTGCCAGCAGCCGCAGGACAGGGCCTTACAATGAGCAGTTCTTC.

The rearrangement uses TRBV4-1 and TRBJ1-5; no clear D gene. The CDR3 is 15 amino acids. V dropped 1 base and J dropped 0 bases, with 7 bases sitting between them. Germline V CDR1 and CDR2: MGHRA, YSYEKL. The CDR3 coding sequence is TGCGCCAGCAGCCAAGGTCAGAATAGCAATCAGCCCCAGCATTTT. Amino acid sequence: CASSQGQNSNQPQHF.

This clonotype has more than one count but fewer than ten. The chain employs TRBV7-8 and TRBJ2-7; tentative D call: TRBD2 (5 bases). The V end lost 8 bases, the J end lost 6 bases, and 20 bases lay between the germline ends. CDR1 and CDR2 (germline): SGHVS, FQNEAQ. This CDR3 spans 14 amino acids. The CDR3 DNA is TGTGCCAGCTTCATGTCGGTTAGCGACTCCGAGCAGTACTTC. Protein product: CASFMSVSDSEQYF.

The V call is TRBV27, the J call TRBJ2-2; D is tentatively TRBD1 or TRBD2 (6 bases each). Deletions cut 6 bases from V and 1 base from J, with 12 bases between. The V gene's germline CDR1 is MNHEY and CDR2 SMNVEV (reference sequence). This CDR3 is 15 amino acids long. CDR3 DNA sequence: TGTGCCAGCAGGCGGGCGGGACAGAACACCGGGGAGCTGTTTTTT. Protein product: CASRRAGQNTGELFF.

V gene TRBV28 combines with J gene TRBJ1-4; D gene unclear. V lost 6 bases and J 6 bases, leaving 20 bases between the germline ends. The CDR3 length is 16 residues. Germline V gene data show CDR1 as MDHEN and CDR2 as SYDVKM. CDR3 residues: CASRPRRVGQDEKLFF. CDR3 sequence (DNA): TGTGCCAGCAGACCCCGGCGGGTTGGGCAGGATGAAAAACTGTTTTTT.

The rearrangement joins TRBV5-5 to TRBJ1-5; 10 bases match TRBD1. Germline values: CDR1 SGHKS, CDR2 YYEKEE (reference sequence). This CDR3 region has 18 residues. V was pared by 4 bases and J by 7 bases, with 17 bases of the junction left unmatched. CDR3 amino acids: CASSPHTETGGLYQPQHF. CDR3 nucleotides: TGTGCCAGCAGCCCGCACACCGAGACAGGGGGCTTGTACCAGCCCCAGCATTTT.

This clonotype was detected once. The rearrangement joins TRBV15 to TRBJ1-6; D gene uncertain. Germline loops: CDR1 LNHNV, CDR2 YYDKDF (reference sequence). V lost 8 bases, J lost 3 bases, and 8 bases lay in between. CDR3 length equals 13 residues. The CDR3 region has the DNA TGTGCCACCCACGGAATCTATAATTCACCCCTCCACTTT. It encodes CATHGIYNSPLHF.

J is TRBJ2-7 and V is TRBV6-1, with D possibly being TRBD1 or TRBD2 (5 bases each). Deletions cut 2 bases from V and 1 base from J, with 24 bases between. The CDR3 is 19 residues long. Germline CDR1 reads MNHNS; CDR2 reads SASEGT. The CDR3 protein is CASSEHPSHGAGPSYEQYF. As DNA, the CDR3 is TGTGCCAGCAGTGAACACCCATCCCACGGGGCAGGGCCTTCCTACGAGCAGTACTTC.

The genes are TRBV7-2 and TRBJ2-2, with D hard to call. The germline V gene has CDR1 SGHTA and CDR2 FQGNSA. This CDR3 has 13 residues. V was pared by 5 bases and J by 5 bases, with 9 bases between. This CDR3 is CASSPLRTGELFF. In DNA, the CDR3 is TGTGCCAGCAGCCCCCTCCGAACCGGGGAGCTGTTTTTT.

This clonotype was recorded a few times. The chain employs TRBV7-8 and TRBJ1-5; D possibly corresponds to TRBD1 (5 bases). Trimming stripped 2 bases from V and 5 bases from J, with 13 bases between. The CDR3 has 15 amino acids. Germline V gene sequence: CDR1 SGHVS, CDR2 FQNEAQ. CDR3 DNA sequence: TGTGCCAGCAGCTTACGCCAGGGAGGGGATCAGCCCCAGCATTTT. This translates into CASSLRQGGDQPQHF.